This passage covers 15 T cell receptor beta chains from one sample sequenced in a study of cytotoxic CD8 clonotypes in ibrutinib-treated CLL. Data came from immunoSEQ multiplex PCR; TCRdb stores just in-frame clones and leaves some out. Here the sample spans around 310,000 clones, about 77% being singletons. Material: PBMCs, obtained before ibrutinib treatment. These TCRs come from a human donor with chronic lymphocytic leukemia.

This chain uses TRBV28 with TRBJ1-2; 7 nucleotides match TRBD1. The V segment lost 6 bases and the J segment 7 bases; nucleotides outside the gene matches: 8. Germline V gene lookup returns CDR1 MDHEN and CDR2 SYDVKM. The length of the CDR3 is 13 residues. This CDR3 reads CASSQGQRFGYTF. CDR3 in DNA: TGTGCCAGCAGCCAGGGACAGAGGTTTGGCTACACCTTC.

The chain is built from TRBV7-3 and TRBJ2-3; D call uncertain. Germline V gives CDR1 SGHTA, CDR2 FQGTGA. The CDR3 sequence is 12 residues long. Trimming shortened V by 5 bases and J by 3 bases, and 6 bases separated the two germline ends. The CDR3 region has the DNA TGTGCCAGCAGCACCAATACAGATACGCAGTATTTT. Translation gives CASSTNTDTQYF.

CDR3 region: CASSWELAPNNEQFF. CDR3 DNA: TGTGCCAGCAGCTGGGAACTAGCGCCTAACAATGAGCAGTTCTTC. V usage is TRBV11-2 and J usage is TRBJ2-1; 7 bases are a match to TRBD2. The V and J ends lost 4 bases and 5 bases, in that order; junction bases with no gene match: 8. This CDR3 has 15 amino acids. CDR1 SGHAT and CDR2 FQNNGV come from the germline V gene.

The chain has TRBV18 and TRBJ2-7; no reliable D call. The CDR3 totals 12 residues. Germline V gene sequence: CDR1 KGHSH, CDR2 LQKENI. Trimming cost V 2 bases and J 4 bases, with 6 bases left between them. This CDR3 reads CASSPMGYEQYF. In DNA form, the CDR3 reads TGTGCCAGCTCACCAATGGGGTACGAGCAGTACTTC. Variable domain in full (rest from reference TRBV18 and TRBJ2-7): NAGVMQNPRHLVRRRGQEARLRCSPMKGHSHVYWYRQLPEEGLKFMVYLQKENIIDESGMPKERFSAEFPKEGPSILRIQQVVRGDSAAYFCASSPMGYEQYFGPGTRLTVT.

This chain joins TRBV5-6 and TRBJ2-1; 12 bases align to TRBD2. CDR1 is SGHDT and CDR2 is YYEEEE in the germline V gene. This CDR3 contains 16 residues. With 8 bases clipped from V and 3 bases from J, the junction kept 9 bases outside the gene matches. CDR3 amino acids: CASDDGLAGNYNEQFF. The CDR3 DNA follows: TGTGCCAGTGACGATGGACTAGCGGGAAACTACAATGAGCAGTTCTTC. The full variable domain, completed using reference TRBV5-6 and TRBJ2-1, is DAGVTQSPTHLIKTRGQQVTLRCSPKSGHDTVSWYQQALGQGPQFIFQYYEEEERQRGNFPDRFSGHQFPNYSSELNVNALLLGDSALYLCASDDGLAGNYNEQFFGPGTRLTVL.

The chain links TRBV28 to TRBJ1-5; D may be TRBD1 (6 bases). In germline, CDR1 is MDHEN, CDR2 SYDVKM. This CDR3 spans 15 amino acids. Trimming shortened V by 5 bases and J by 0 bases, and 11 bases separated the two germline ends. CDR3 DNA sequence: TGTGCCAGCAGTGCCCACAGGGATAGCAATCAGCCCCAGCATTTT. This codes for CASSAHRDSNQPQHF.

The chain employs TRBV4-1 and TRBJ1-4; TRBD1 matches 7 bases. CDR1 and CDR2 (germline): MGHRA, YSYEKL. This CDR3 is 14 amino acids long. V was pared by 0 bases and J by 14 bases, with 9 bases of the junction left unmatched. The CDR3 loop is CASSQDTMGQSLFF. The CDR3, as DNA: TGCGCCAGCAGCCAAGACACCATGGGACAGTCCCTGTTTTTT.

The chain employs TRBV25-1 and TRBJ2-6; no reliable D call. Trimming removed 6 bases from V and 3 bases from J, with 6 bases in between. CDR3 length equals 13 residues. Germline V gene sequence: CDR1 MGHDK, CDR2 SYGVNS. The CDR3 sequence is CASRGVGANVLTF. The DNA of the CDR3 is TGTGCCAGCAGGGGTGTTGGGGCCAACGTCCTGACTTTC.

V gene TRBV6-6 combines with J gene TRBJ1-4; possibly TRBD1 for D (5 bases). Trimming left V 1 base short and J 6 bases short, with 12 bases between. The CDR3 spans 15 residues. Germline V gene lookup returns CDR1 MNHNY and CDR2 SVGAGI (reference sequence). CDR3 residues: CASSYLGVGDEKLFF. The CDR3 DNA is TGTGCCAGCAGTTACTTGGGGGTGGGTGATGAAAAACTGTTTTTT.

The chain combines TRBV9 with TRBJ2-3; TRBD2 matches at 10 bases. V was pared by 0 bases and J by 4 bases, with 8 bases of the junction left unmatched. Germline lookup yields CDR1 SGDLS and CDR2 YYNGEE. CDR3 size: 17 residues. The CDR3 bases are TGTGCCAGCAGCGTAGCCCCCAGCGGGAGGGCCTCAGATACGCAGTATTTT. Its protein product is CASSVAPSGRASDTQYF.

The V gene is TRBV11-3, the J gene TRBJ2-3, with no clear D. Germline V gene data show CDR1 as SGHNT and CDR2 as YENEEA. V dropped 4 bases and J dropped 2 bases, with 13 bases sitting between them. The CDR3 contains 15 residues. Here the CDR3 reads CASSSTRGDTDTQYF. The CDR3 DNA reads TGTGCCAGCAGCTCAACGCGTGGAGACACAGATACGCAGTATTTT.

This chain joins TRBV10-3 and TRBJ1-5; D ambiguous. With 2 bases removed from V and 7 bases from J, the gap between germline ends came to 12 bases. Germline V CDR1 and CDR2: ENHRY, SYGVKD. The CDR3 extends over 14 amino acids. CDR3 DNA: TGTGCCATCAGTGAGGTGTCGAATTCCCAGCCCCAGCATTTT. Its protein product is CAISEVSNSQPQHF.

This chain links TRBV4-1 with TRBJ2-7; possibly TRBD1 or TRBD2 for D (7 bases each). The CDR3 totals 16 residues. Germline V gene data show CDR1 as MGHRA and CDR2 as YSYEKL. The V end lost 0 bases, the J end lost 6 bases, and 18 bases lay between the germline ends. The CDR3 sequence is CASSQEAGGGTREQYF. DNA of the CDR3: TGCGCCAGCAGCCAAGAGGCAGGGGGAGGGACTCGCGAGCAGTACTTC.

This chain joins TRBV9 and TRBJ2-7; 8 positions agree with TRBD2. V shed 2 bases and J 5 bases; nucleotides not matched to a gene: 0. The CDR3 covers 12 residues. The germline gives CDR1 SGDLS, CDR2 YYNGEE. CDR3 DNA sequence: TGTGCCAGCAGCGTTAGCGGGAACGAGCAGTACTTC. It codes for CASSVSGNEQYF. Full variable domain (outside the CDR3, taken from reference TRBV9 and TRBJ2-7): DSGVTQTPKHLITATGQRVTLRCSPRSGDLSVYWYQQSLDQGLQFLIQYYNGEERAKGNILERFSAQQFPDLHSELNLSSLELGDSALYFCASSVSGNEQYFGPGTRLTVT.

This chain connects TRBV10-1 to TRBJ2-1, with D tentatively TRBD1 (6 bases). The germline V and J ends were trimmed by 0 bases and 8 bases, with 17 bases remaining between them. The germline V gene encodes CDR1 WNHNN and CDR2 SYGVQD (reference sequence). The CDR3 covers 16 residues. The CDR3, as DNA: TGCGCCAGCAGTGAGTCCTGGGGCAGGGGACGTGATGAGCAGTTCTTC. Encoded protein: CASSESWGRGRDEQFF.